This passage covers 17 T cell receptor beta chains from one sample sequenced in a study of cytomegalovirus exposure and HLA in healthy donors. The study ran its PCR with 60 Vbeta and 13 Jbeta primers. Sequencing used immunoSEQ multiplex PCR; TCRdb keeps in-frame clones, though not all of them. Among 150,000 to 200,000 clones, 80% to 85% were seen once, and the ten largest hold around 2.1%. The sample comprised PBMCs. Source of these receptors: a woman between 18 and 30 years old in good health and CMV-seropositive.

This clone is a singleton in its sample. For the CDR3, the DNA is TGTGCCAGCCAACCCTCCACAGGGGGCGCCGACCAGCCCCAGCATTTT. Its protein is CASQPSTGGADQPQHF. This chain links TRBV27 with TRBJ1-5, with TRBD1 matching 9 bases. The germline V gene encodes CDR1 MNHEY and CDR2 SMNVEV (reference sequence). The CDR3 contains 16 residues. The trim removed 8 bases at V and 7 bases at J, leaving 15 bases unmatched.

This chain joins TRBV28 and TRBJ1-1, with no clear D. The CDR3 consists of 12 residues. Germline CDR1 and CDR2: MDHEN and SYDVKM. The V and J ends lost 3 bases and 1 base respectively, with 3 bases between them. CDR3 sequence (DNA): TGTGCCAGCAGTTTTAGGAACACTGAAGCTTTCTTT. Protein product: CASSFRNTEAFF.

This chain uses TRBV7-2 with TRBJ2-2, with 7 bases lining up with TRBD2. The CDR3 spans 15 residues. V lost 0 bases to trimming and J lost 7 bases; unmatched junction nucleotides: 5. Germline CDR1 reads SGHTA; CDR2 reads FQGNSA. The CDR3 DNA follows: TGTGCCAGCAGCTTAGCATCAGGGAGGGTCGGGGAGCTGTTTTTT. Its translation: CASSLASGRVGELFF.

This sequence joins TRBV18 and TRBJ2-5; 9 nucleotides agree with TRBD1. CDR1 is KGHSH and CDR2 is LQKENI in the germline V gene. Germline trimming cut 3 bases from V and 0 bases from J; bases unmatched to any gene: 2. This CDR3 contains 15 residues. The CDR3 sequence is CASSPGTGNQETQYF. CDR3 nucleotides: TGTGCCAGCTCACCCGGGACAGGGAACCAAGAGACCCAGTACTTC.

The V call is TRBV10-3, the J call TRBJ2-7, with 15 bases identical to TRBD2. Unmatched junction bases numbered 11, after V lost 2 bases and J lost 9 bases. The CDR3 runs 17 residues. The germline V gene has CDR1 ENHRY and CDR2 SYGVKD. CDR3: CAISEPTGTSGGSWQYF. The CDR3 DNA is TGTGCCATCAGTGAGCCGACCGGGACTAGCGGGGGGTCCTGGCAGTACTTC.

V gene TRBV7-2 combines with J gene TRBJ1-1, with 7 bases identical to TRBD1. The V and J ends lost 1 base and 10 bases, in that order; junction bases with no gene match: 3. The germline V gene encodes CDR1 SGHTA and CDR2 FQGNSA. The CDR3 runs 12 residues. CDR3 sequence: CASSLGQGTAFF. The CDR3 nucleotides read TGTGCCAGCAGCTTAGGACAGGGTACAGCTTTCTTT.

The DNA of the CDR3 is TGCGCCAGCAGCCAAGCCCGTTCCACCGGGGAGCTGTTTTTT. It is translated as CASSQARSTGELFF. The chain couples TRBV4-1 to TRBJ2-2; D is unclear. With 1 base removed from V and 4 bases from J, the gap between germline ends came to 7 bases. The CDR3 extends over 14 amino acids. Germline V gives CDR1 MGHRA, CDR2 YSYEKL.

This chain uses TRBV7-6 with TRBJ2-7, with 8 nucleotides matching TRBD1. Per germline, CDR1 SGHVS and CDR2 FNYEAQ. V was pared by 1 base and J by 4 bases, with 6 bases of the junction left unmatched. The CDR3 covers 15 residues. CDR3 amino acids: CASSLGTGKGYEQYV. CDR3 in DNA: TGTGCCAGCAGCTTAGGGACAGGGAAAGGGTACGAGCAGTACGTC.

This clone was seen more than once but under ten times. The gene calls are TRBV15 and TRBJ2-2; TRBD1 matches at 7 bases. V lost 3 bases to trimming and J lost 4 bases; unmatched junction nucleotides: 8. The CDR3 has 16 residues. Per the germline V gene, CDR1 is LNHNV and CDR2 is YYDKDF (reference sequence). The DNA of the CDR3 is TGTGCCACCAGCAGGGGTGACAGGGCGCCCACCGGGGAGCTGTTTTTT. Its protein is CATSRGDRAPTGELFF. Using reference TRBV15 and TRBJ2-2 for the parts outside the CDR3, the full variable domain is DAMVIQNPRYQVTQFGKPVTLSCSQTLNHNVMYWYQQKSSQAPKLLFHYYDKDFNNEADTPDNFQSRRPNTSFCFLDIRSPGLGDTAMYLCATSRGDRAPTGELFFGEGSRLTVL.

CDR3 sequence: CASSLTGTGVSPLHF. The CDR3 nucleotides are TGTGCCAGCAGCTTAACCGGGACAGGGGTTTCACCCCTCCACTTT. The V and J genes are TRBV7-3 and TRBJ1-6; 10 nucleotides align to TRBD1. CDR1 and CDR2 from the germline V gene are SGHTA and FQGTGA. V gave up 0 bases and J gave up 9 bases; unmatched junction bases: 2. This CDR3 is 15 amino acids long.

The chain's CDR3 is CASSRGIGSYNEQFF. CDR3 nucleotides: TGTGCCAGCAGCCGGGGAATCGGGTCCTACAATGAGCAGTTCTTC. V and J are TRBV27 and TRBJ2-1; D may be TRBD2 (5 bases). V was pared by 6 bases and J by 1 base, with 13 bases between. This CDR3 region has 15 residues. Germline V gene sequence: CDR1 MNHEY, CDR2 SMNVEV (reference sequence).

This chain connects TRBV6-4 to TRBJ1-6, with D possibly matching TRBD1 (5 bases). V was cut by 3 bases and J by 5 bases, with 5 bases left in between. The CDR3 is made up of 13 amino acids. Germline V gene sequence: CDR1 MRHNA, CDR2 SNTAGT. CDR3 DNA: TGTGCCAGCAGTGAAGGGGATAATTCACCCCTCCACTTT. Residues: CASSEGDNSPLHF.

V gene TRBV9 combines with J gene TRBJ1-5; possibly TRBD1 for D (5 bases). CDR1 is SGDLS, CDR2 YYNGEE, per germline. The length of the CDR3 is 14 residues. Trimming removed 0 bases from V and 2 bases from J, with 6 bases in between. Written as DNA, the CDR3 is TGTGCCAGCAGCGTAGAAGGGGGCAATCAGCCCCAGCATTTT. As protein: CASSVEGGNQPQHF.

The chain carries TRBV7-6 and TRBJ2-5; TRBD2 matches 7 bases. Losses at the gene ends were 5 bases for V and 5 bases for J; bases not matched to a gene: 17. CDR1 is SGHVS, CDR2 FNYEAQ, per germline. This CDR3 has 17 residues. The CDR3 loop reads CASSPGLPEGIGETQYF. The CDR3 DNA sequence: TGTGCCAGCAGCCCGGGACTACCTGAGGGTATAGGGGAGACCCAGTACTTC.

Comment on this clone: Compared with germline, one end of the junction differs, possibly owing to a read error. The genes are TRBV6-5 and TRBJ1-5; D remains ambiguous. This CDR3 contains 15 residues. Germline V gene sequence: CDR1 MNHEY, CDR2 SVGAGI. In DNA form, the CDR3 reads TGTGCCAGCAGTCACTCGATTTACGGGAATCAGCCCCAGCATTTT. Its translation: CASSHSIYGNQPQHF.

The chain carries TRBV4-2 and TRBJ1-2; TRBD1 might be the D (6 bases). Trimming took 0 bases from V and 2 from J, leaving 13 bases between them. Germline lookup yields CDR1 LGHNA and CDR2 YNFKEQ. This CDR3 has 16 residues. CDR3: CASSQDWEGGNYGYTF. CDR3 sequence (DNA): TGTGCCAGCAGCCAAGATTGGGAGGGGGGGAACTATGGCTACACCTTC.

As to this clone: The sample has other DNA sequences that encode this CDR3 too. The CDR3 sequence: CASSQGQNEKLFF. CDR3 nucleotide sequence: TGTGCCAGCTCCCAGGGACAGAATGAAAAACTGTTTTTT. The chain has TRBV18 and TRBJ1-4; 7 nucleotides line up with TRBD1. J gave up 5 bases and V 6 bases, and 3 bases lay outside the gene matches. Per the germline V gene, CDR1 is KGHSH and CDR2 is LQKENI. This CDR3 has 13 residues. The whole variable domain, filled in from reference TRBV18 and TRBJ1-4, reads NAGVMQNPRHLVRRRGQEARLRCSPMKGHSHVYWYRQLPEEGLKFMVYLQKENIIDESGMPKERFSAEFPKEGPSILRIQQVVRGDSAAYFCASSQGQNEKLFFGSGTQLSVL.